The sequence of this TCR beta chain was determined in a study of blood T cell repertoires in COVID-19 (dated by TCRdb to the early 2020s). At the level of the whole study: Collaborator samples came from the United States, Italy and Spain and covered acute and convalescent phases of COVID-19. The material from the prospective study consisted of cDNA or gDNA derived from T cells, B-cell-depleted T cells, or PBMCs. Deeply sampled blood TCRbeta repertoires from subjects exposed to, actively infected with, or recovered from COVID-19 were included in the dataset. The repertoires were made available in a free public database intended to serve as a resource for research on the immune response to SARS-CoV-2. Samples were obtained from the ongoing ImmuneRACE study (first 160 participants) and from roughly 1,300 subjects provided by 6 global collaborators. A de-identified subject ID, COVID-19 status, age in years and sex were almost always included in the sample metadata. HLA class I and class II types, where available, came from metadata supplied by the sample provider rather than from assay-based typing. Findings and caveats that apply to the study as a whole: The quantity of clinical and demographic metadata differed by source and by participant and was supplied without curation.

TCRbeta CDR3 regions were amplified from genomic DNA by means of the immunoSEQ Assay, a bias-controlled multiplex PCR. The study's processing was this. Nucleated cell counts per sample were estimated from amplification of reference gene primers within the assay. Sequence reads were collapsed and filtered to measure the absolute abundance of every unique TCRbeta CDR3 rearrangement. For each sample, productive Simpson clonality was calculated as the square root of Simpson's diversity index over productive rearrangements. TCRdb re-hosts the immuneACCESS table, in-frame sequences only. Its copies lack some clones; in the studies checked, an unresolved V gene accounts for under half of them, and the cause for the rest is not known. The V and J calls and clone size were taken over from that table, and D and trimming were inferred from the DNA. Present in this sample are roughly 350,000 clones, about 92% of which were seen just once. Around 20% of the sample lies in the top ten.

The CDR3, from cysteine to phenylalanine, totals 16 residues. Left in the record is the CDR3 DNA by itself, 48 bases read in frame from the first base. For CDR1 and CDR2, the germline V gene lists KGHSH and LQKENI. V is trimmed back by 2 bases and J by 5 bases, and the junction contains 10 bases that no gene match accounts for. Participants in the prospective study were aged about 18 to 90 years, lived in 20 to 25 United States geographic areas, and enrolled through a virtual design. In the prospective study, participants were assigned to cohorts based on the clinical history participants reported in a screening survey and a study questionnaire. ImmuneRACE Cohort 3 recovered participants were defined by two consecutive negative NP/OP PCR tests, healthcare professional clearance, or symptom resolution. In the prospective study, whole blood, serum and a nasopharyngeal or oropharyngeal swab were collected from each participant by mobile phlebotomists. Over a 2-month period, participants in the prospective study had the option of providing additional blood draws and questionnaires. Before DNA extraction, blood samples from the prospective study were shipped at room temperature or frozen.

Regarding this clone: What this receptor recognizes is not known. No quality values exist for individual bases; no much larger clone is one base distant.

The clonotype comes from a woman aged 25-40 years who had recovered from COVID-19. The sequencing sample was made of PBMCs or T cells enriched from blood (not recorded which). This sequence uses TRBV18 and TRBJ2-7; TRBD1 lines up with 9 middle nucleotides. Here is the DNA: TGTGCCAGCTCACCAGCCACAGGGGGCATAAGCAACGAGCAGTACTTC. This sequence encodes CASSPATGGISNEQYF.